Shown below are 12 T cell receptor beta chains from a single sample sequenced in a study of graft-versus-host responses after intestinal transplantation. These receptors have no known antigen. Sequenced by immunoSEQ multiplex PCR; TCRdb stores in-frame clones only, minus some. The sample consists of tens of thousands of clones, around 91% of them appearing once. The specimen was unstimulated CD4+ T cells sorted from spleen or lymph node cells, collected before intestinal transplant. These receptors were obtained from a human donor who received an intestinal transplant.

The rearrangement uses TRBV7-6 and TRBJ2-2; D not resolved. The CDR3 has 14 amino acids. V was pared by 0 bases and J by 3 bases, with 5 bases between. Per the germline V gene, CDR1 is SGHVS and CDR2 is FNYEAQ. The CDR3 spells CASSLAQYTGELFF. CDR3 nucleotides: TGTGCCAGCAGCTTAGCACAATACACCGGGGAGCTGTTTTTT.

This sequence joins TRBV19 and TRBJ1-5; the match to TRBD1 covers 9 bases. V lost 3 bases to trimming and J lost 5 bases; unmatched junction nucleotides: 17. This CDR3 is built from 19 residues. Germline CDR1 LNHDA, CDR2 SQIVND (reference sequence). The CDR3 DNA follows: TGTGCCAGTAGTATTTCCCGCGTTTTTGAGGACAGGGGTTATCAGCCCCAGCATTTT. Amino acids: CASSISRVFEDRGYQPQHF.

V gene TRBV10-3 combines with J gene TRBJ2-7; 8 nucleotides agree with TRBD2. Germline lookup yields CDR1 ENHRY and CDR2 SYGVKD. Unmatched junction bases numbered 4, after V lost 0 bases and J lost 3 bases. The CDR3 runs to 15 residues. In DNA, the CDR3 is TGTGCCATCAGTGAGTCCGGACTAGCACGCTACGAGCAGTACTTC. Its translation is CAISESGLARYEQYF.

The chain links TRBV5-1 to TRBJ1-4; D might be TRBD1 (6 bases). Germline assignment: CDR1 SGHRS and CDR2 YFSETQ. The V end lost 0 bases, the J end lost 7 bases, and 13 bases lay between the germline ends. This CDR3 spans 15 amino acids. CDR3 protein: CASSLAGGRGEKLFF. The CDR3 DNA reads TGCGCCAGCAGCTTGGCCGGGGGGCGCGGTGAAAAACTGTTTTTT.

The chain has TRBV19 and TRBJ2-1, with TRBD2 matching over 8 bases. The ends lost 5 bases at V and 13 bases at J; junction bases unmatched: 16. The CDR3 extends over 15 amino acids. CDR1 and CDR2 from the germline V gene are LNHDA and SQIVND (reference sequence). The CDR3 here is CASSLRGSGASRQFF. The CDR3 DNA is TGTGCCAGTAGTCTGAGGGGTAGCGGGGCCAGTAGACAGTTCTTC. Full variable domain (remainder filled in from reference TRBV19 and TRBJ2-1): DGGITQSPKYLFRKEGQNVTLSCEQNLNHDAMYWYRQDPGQGLRLIYYSQIVNDFQKGDIAEGYSVSREKKESFPLTVTSAQKNPTAFYLCASSLRGSGASRQFFGPGTRLTVL.

The chain employs TRBV9 and TRBJ2-1; 10 bases align to TRBD1. CDR1 is SGDLS and CDR2 is YYNGEE in the germline V gene. Losses at the gene ends were 4 bases for V and 6 bases for J; bases not matched to a gene: 7. The CDR3 is 15 amino acids. The CDR3 DNA reads TGTGCCAGCAGCCCCGGGACAGGGGATCGCAATGAGCAGTTCTTC. Amino acids: CASSPGTGDRNEQFF.

This clone was detected only once. The chain uses TRBV25-1 and TRBJ2-7; TRBD1 agrees at 9 bases. CDR3 size: 14 residues. Germline loops: CDR1 MGHDK, CDR2 SYGVNS. The V and J ends lost 8 bases and 3 bases, in that order; junction bases with no gene match: 8. The CDR3 region is CASEGQGRLYEQYF. The CDR3 nucleotides read TGTGCCAGCGAGGGACAGGGAAGACTCTACGAGCAGTACTTC.

The V call is TRBV6-5, the J call TRBJ2-5; D is unresolved. With 2 bases removed from V and 5 bases from J, the gap between germline ends came to 3 bases. The CDR3 length is 11 residues. Germline values: CDR1 MNHEY, CDR2 SVGAGI. The CDR3: CASSYAETQYF. CDR3 nucleotides: TGTGCCAGCAGTTACGCGGAGACCCAGTACTTC.

The genes are TRBV7-6 and TRBJ2-7; 12 nucleotides line up with TRBD1. Germline trimming cut 0 bases from V and 3 bases from J; bases unmatched to any gene: 9. Germline assignment: CDR1 SGHVS and CDR2 FNYEAQ. The CDR3 has 18 residues. The CDR3 spells CASSLAISGQGAFYEQYF. The CDR3 nucleotides read TGTGCCAGCAGCTTAGCGATCTCGGGACAGGGGGCTTTCTACGAGCAGTACTTC.

Notes on this clone: Distinct nucleotide sequences in the sample also encode this CDR3. The V call is TRBV7-2, the J call TRBJ2-7; D remains ambiguous. The V end was cut by 4 bases, the J end by 0 bases, with 4 bases between. Germline V gene sequence: CDR1 SGHTA, CDR2 FQGNSA. This CDR3 region has 12 residues. Here the CDR3 reads CASSSSSYEQYF. The CDR3 DNA is TGTGCCAGCAGCTCCAGCTCCTACGAGCAGTACTTC.

The CDR3 region has the DNA TGTGCCAGCAGCCCCCAACAGGGTAGAACGGATGGCTACACCTTC. Translating it yields CASSPQQGRTDGYTF. The chain couples TRBV7-2 to TRBJ1-2; a possible D gene is TRBD1 (6 bases). Deletions cut 5 bases from V and 6 bases from J, with 19 bases between. The CDR3 runs 15 residues. The germline V gene encodes CDR1 SGHTA and CDR2 FQGNSA.

The chain recombines TRBV27 with TRBJ1-3; 9 nucleotides match TRBD1. The germline V gene encodes CDR1 MNHEY and CDR2 SMNVEV (reference sequence). With V trimmed by 8 bases and J by 0 bases, 11 bases remained unmatched. There are 17 residues in the CDR3. The CDR3 sequence is CASARGQGLLSGNTIYF. CDR3 in DNA: TGTGCCAGCGCCAGGGGACAGGGACTACTCTCTGGAAACACCATATATTTT.